Detailed here is one T cell receptor (beta chain). The V end lost 3 bases, the J end lost 2 bases, and 10 bases lay between the germline ends. The CDR3 contains 14 residues. CDR1 SQVTM and CDR2 ANQGSEA come from the germline V gene. How the authors handled the data: Reference gene primer amplification yielded estimated nucleated cell counts. The protocol was immunoSEQ multiplex PCR, while the TCRdb copy is restricted to in-frame clones and leaves out a portion. V and J calls and clone size are those listed in that table; D and trimming were worked out from the DNA. The repertoire includes around 99,000 clones, 75% to 95% of them detected once, and roughly 1.2% sits in the top ten. The source of the sample is a study of blood T cell repertoires in COVID-19. Across the whole study: Acute and convalescent COVID-19 specimens originated in the United States, Italy and Spain. PBMCs, B-cell-depleted T cells, or T cells were the source of the cDNA or gDNA that made up the material.

The chain couples TRBV29-1 to TRBJ2-2; maybe TRBD1 (6 bases). The sequencing input was peripheral blood. This sequence originates from a woman under 40 with acute or convalescent COVID-19. CDR3 loop: CSVDLQGNTGELFF. The CDR3 DNA reads TGCAGCGTTGATCTACAGGGAAACACCGGGGAGCTGTTTTTT.